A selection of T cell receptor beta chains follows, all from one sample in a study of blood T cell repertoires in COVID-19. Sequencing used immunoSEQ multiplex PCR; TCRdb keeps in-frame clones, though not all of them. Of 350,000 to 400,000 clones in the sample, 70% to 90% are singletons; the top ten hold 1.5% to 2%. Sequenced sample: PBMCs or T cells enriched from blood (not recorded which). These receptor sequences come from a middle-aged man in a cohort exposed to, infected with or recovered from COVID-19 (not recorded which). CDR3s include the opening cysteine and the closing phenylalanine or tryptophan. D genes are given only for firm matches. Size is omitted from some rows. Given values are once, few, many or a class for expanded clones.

cdr3_nt: TGTGCCATCAGTGCGGGACAGGGTTACGAGCAGTACTTC; cdr3_aa: CAISAGQGYEQYF; clone_size: -; v_call: TRBV10-3; d_call: TRBD1; j_call: TRBJ2-7
cdr3_nt: TGTGCCAGCAGCCCAGGGGGCACCGGGGAGCTGTTTTTT; cdr3_aa: CASSPGGTGELFF; clone_size: -; v_call: TRBV11-3; d_call: TRBD1; j_call: TRBJ2-2
cdr3_nt: TGCGCCAGCCGGACAGGGAGGGTAAACACTGAAGCTTTCTTT; cdr3_aa: CASRTGRVNTEAFF; clone_size: -; v_call: TRBV10-2; d_call: TRBD1; j_call: TRBJ1-1
cdr3_nt: TGTGCCAGCAGTCAAGGCCCCACAAGCAATCAGCCCCAGCATTTT; cdr3_aa: CASSQGPTSNQPQHF; clone_size: -; v_call: TRBV2; d_call: -; j_call: TRBJ1-5
cdr3_nt: TGCGCCAGCAGGCTAGTGGATGTCTCCTACGAGCAGTACTTC; cdr3_aa: CASRLVDVSYEQYF; clone_size: few; v_call: TRBV5-1; d_call: -; j_call: TRBJ2-7
cdr3_nt: TGCGCCAGCAGCTTGAGCGGAACGGGCAATGAGCAGTTCTTC; cdr3_aa: CASSLSGTGNEQFF; clone_size: once; v_call: TRBV5-1; d_call: -; j_call: TRBJ2-1
cdr3_nt: TGCGCCAGCAGTGTCGGGGGAAATCAGCCCCAGCATTTT; cdr3_aa: CASSVGGNQPQHF; clone_size: -; v_call: TRBV10-2; d_call: -; j_call: TRBJ1-5
cdr3_nt: TGTGCCAGCAGCGCGACAGGGGGCGGGACCGGGGAGCTGTTTTTT; cdr3_aa: CASSATGGGTGELFF; clone_size: -; v_call: TRBV9; d_call: TRBD1; j_call: TRBJ2-2
cdr3_nt: TGCAGTGCTAGTATAGGTAGCGGGGGTCTTGAGCAGTTCTTC; cdr3_aa: CSASIGSGGLEQFF; clone_size: -; v_call: TRBV20-1; d_call: TRBD2; j_call: TRBJ2-1
cdr3_nt: TGTGCCATCAGCCGAGTTAACAATGAGCAGTTCTTC; cdr3_aa: CAISRVNNEQFF; clone_size: -; v_call: TRBV10-3; d_call: -; j_call: TRBJ2-1
cdr3_nt: TGTGCCAGCTCCCCCAGGGGGAGGGAGACCCAGTACTTC; cdr3_aa: CASSPRGRETQYF; clone_size: -; v_call: TRBV27; d_call: -; j_call: TRBJ2-5
cdr3_nt: TGTGCCAGCTCACTCGACAGGGGGAACTATGGCTACACCTTC; cdr3_aa: CASSLDRGNYGYTF; clone_size: -; v_call: TRBV18; d_call: TRBD1; j_call: TRBJ1-2
cdr3_nt: TGTGCCAGTAGTAGGACTGAGGGGGGCACAGATACGCAGTATTTT; cdr3_aa: CASSRTEGGTDTQYF; clone_size: once; v_call: TRBV19; d_call: -; j_call: TRBJ2-3
cdr3_nt: TGTGCCAGCAGCCAGCAGCGGGTTGGCGGGGAGCTGTTTTTT; cdr3_aa: CASSQQRVGGELFF; clone_size: -; v_call: TRBV9; d_call: -; j_call: TRBJ2-2
cdr3_nt: TGCAGCGTTGAACCCGGTCTAGCGGGACTAAAGTCCTACGAGCAGTACTTC; cdr3_aa: CSVEPGLAGLKSYEQYF; clone_size: -; v_call: TRBV29-1; d_call: TRBD2; j_call: TRBJ2-7
cdr3_nt: TGTGCCAGCAGGTTTAACAGGGGGTCTGGCTACACCTTC; cdr3_aa: CASRFNRGSGYTF; clone_size: -; v_call: TRBV11-2; d_call: TRBD1; j_call: TRBJ1-2
cdr3_nt: TGCGCCAGCAGCTTTCCCCTACTAGCGGGCACAGATACGCAGTATTTT; cdr3_aa: CASSFPLLAGTDTQYF; clone_size: -; v_call: TRBV5-1; d_call: TRBD2; j_call: TRBJ2-3
cdr3_nt: TGTGCCAGCAGTGTGGCGGAGAACTATGGCTACACCTTC; cdr3_aa: CASSVAENYGYTF; clone_size: -; v_call: TRBV2; d_call: -; j_call: TRBJ1-2
cdr3_nt: TGTGCCAGCAGCTTGGCCGCGGGTCAAGAGACCCAGTACTTC; cdr3_aa: CASSLAAGQETQYF; clone_size: once; v_call: TRBV5-4; d_call: -; j_call: TRBJ2-5
cdr3_nt: TGTGCCACCAGTGATTTACAGGGAGGGTTAGAAAAACTGTTTTTT; cdr3_aa: CATSDLQGGLEKLFF; clone_size: -; v_call: TRBV24-1; d_call: -; j_call: TRBJ1-4
cdr3_nt: TGTGCCAGTAGGACAGGGGTCCCCTATGGCTACACCTTC; cdr3_aa: CASRTGVPYGYTF; clone_size: -; v_call: TRBV19; d_call: TRBD1; j_call: TRBJ1-2
cdr3_nt: TGCGCCAGCAGCCAAGAAGGAAGCGGGAGGGGAGTCGATGAGCAGTTCTTC; cdr3_aa: CASSQEGSGRGVDEQFF; clone_size: -; v_call: TRBV4-1; d_call: TRBD2; j_call: TRBJ2-1
cdr3_nt: TGTGCCAGCAGCGTACCACAGGGGGAGGGCACTGAAGCTTTCTTT; cdr3_aa: CASSVPQGEGTEAFF; clone_size: -; v_call: TRBV9; d_call: TRBD1; j_call: TRBJ1-1
cdr3_nt: TGTGCCAGTAGTATCTACAGCAGCAATCAGCCCCAGCATTTT; cdr3_aa: CASSIYSSNQPQHF; clone_size: -; v_call: TRBV19; d_call: -; j_call: TRBJ1-5
cdr3_nt: TGTGCCAGCAGCCCGAGGGCCATTTACAATGAGCAGTTCTTC; cdr3_aa: CASSPRAIYNEQFF; clone_size: -; v_call: TRBV9; d_call: -; j_call: TRBJ2-1
cdr3_nt: TGTGCCAGCGAATACAGGGAAACCTACGAGCAGTACTTC; cdr3_aa: CASEYRETYEQYF; clone_size: -; v_call: TRBV13; d_call: -; j_call: TRBJ2-7
cdr3_nt: TGTGCCAGCAGCAATGGGGACACCGGGAACACTGAAGCTTTCTTT; cdr3_aa: CASSNGDTGNTEAFF; clone_size: once; v_call: TRBV3-1/TRBV3-2; d_call: -; j_call: TRBJ1-1
cdr3_nt: TGTGCCATCAGTGAGTCTGAGGGAGGGGTTCAGCCCCAGCATTTT; cdr3_aa: CAISESEGGVQPQHF; clone_size: few; v_call: TRBV10-3; d_call: -; j_call: TRBJ1-5
cdr3_nt: TGTGCCAGCAGTTTATGGGGACAGGGGTTTTCCAATCAGCCCCAGCATTTT; cdr3_aa: CASSLWGQGFSNQPQHF; clone_size: -; v_call: TRBV28; d_call: TRBD1; j_call: TRBJ1-5
cdr3_nt: TGTGCCAGCAGCTTAAACAGGGTGGGAGAGCAGTACTTC; cdr3_aa: CASSLNRVGEQYF; clone_size: -; v_call: TRBV7-7; d_call: -; j_call: TRBJ2-7
cdr3_nt: TGTGCCAGCAGCCAAGTGGGGGCGGGGAGGGCCGGAGATACGCAGTATTTT; cdr3_aa: CASSQVGAGRAGDTQYF; clone_size: -; v_call: TRBV4-2; d_call: -; j_call: TRBJ2-3
cdr3_nt: TGTGCCAGCAGCCCAGGGACAGGAATGAACACTGAAGCTTTCTTT; cdr3_aa: CASSPGTGMNTEAFF; clone_size: -; v_call: TRBV7-2; d_call: TRBD1; j_call: TRBJ1-1
cdr3_nt: TGTGCCAGTAGTTTTCGGGCTGGGGCCAACGTCCTGACTTTC; cdr3_aa: CASSFRAGANVLTF; clone_size: -; v_call: TRBV19; d_call: -; j_call: TRBJ2-6
cdr3_nt: TGTGCCAGCAGGGGGGAGGGCAGGGGGAACACTGAAGCTTTCTTT; cdr3_aa: CASRGEGRGNTEAFF; clone_size: -; v_call: TRBV6-5; d_call: -; j_call: TRBJ1-1
cdr3_nt: TGTGCCAGCAGCAGGGGGACTAGCGGGTACAATGAGCAGTTCTTC; cdr3_aa: CASSRGTSGYNEQFF; clone_size: -; v_call: TRBV7-2; d_call: TRBD2; j_call: TRBJ2-1
cdr3_nt: TGCGCCAGCAGCTCAAGGAGTCCGTTCTCGAACACTGAAGCTTTCTTT; cdr3_aa: CASSSRSPFSNTEAFF; clone_size: -; v_call: TRBV5-1; d_call: -; j_call: TRBJ1-1
cdr3_nt: TGTGCCAGCAGCTCCAAACTAGCGGGCGTCACAGATACGCAGTATTTT; cdr3_aa: CASSSKLAGVTDTQYF; clone_size: -; v_call: TRBV7-2; d_call: TRBD2; j_call: TRBJ2-3